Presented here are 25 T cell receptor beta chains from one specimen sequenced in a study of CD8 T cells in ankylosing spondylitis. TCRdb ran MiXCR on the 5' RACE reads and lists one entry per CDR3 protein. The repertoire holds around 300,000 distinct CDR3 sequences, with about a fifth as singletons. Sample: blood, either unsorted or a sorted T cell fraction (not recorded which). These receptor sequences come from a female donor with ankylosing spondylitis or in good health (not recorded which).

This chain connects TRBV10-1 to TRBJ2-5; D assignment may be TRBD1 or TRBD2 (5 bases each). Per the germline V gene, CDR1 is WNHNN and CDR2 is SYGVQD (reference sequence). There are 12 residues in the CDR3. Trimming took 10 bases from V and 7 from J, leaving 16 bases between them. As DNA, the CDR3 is TGCGCCACATGGCGGTGGGACGGGACCCAGTACTTC. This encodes CATWRWDGTQYF.

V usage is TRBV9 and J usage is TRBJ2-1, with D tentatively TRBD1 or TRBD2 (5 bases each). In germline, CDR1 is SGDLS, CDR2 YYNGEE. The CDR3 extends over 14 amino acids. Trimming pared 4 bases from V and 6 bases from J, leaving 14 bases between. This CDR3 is CASSPEVGTNEQFF. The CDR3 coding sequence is TGTGCCAGCAGCCCTGAGGTCGGGACCAATGAGCAGTTCTTC.

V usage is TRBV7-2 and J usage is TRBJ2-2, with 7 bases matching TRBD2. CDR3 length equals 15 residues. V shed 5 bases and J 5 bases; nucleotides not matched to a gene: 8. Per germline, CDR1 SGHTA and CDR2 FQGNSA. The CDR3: CASSIRTSGTGELFF. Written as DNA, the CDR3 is TGTGCCAGCAGCATCCGGACTAGTGGAACCGGGGAGCTGTTTTTT.

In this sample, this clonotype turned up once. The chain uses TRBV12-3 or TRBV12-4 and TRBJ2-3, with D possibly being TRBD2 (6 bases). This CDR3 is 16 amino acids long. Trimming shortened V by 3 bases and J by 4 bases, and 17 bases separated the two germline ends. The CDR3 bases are TGTGCCAGCAGTTTCCTGGTGGGGGGAGAAGCAGATACGCAGTATTTT. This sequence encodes CASSFLVGGEADTQYF.

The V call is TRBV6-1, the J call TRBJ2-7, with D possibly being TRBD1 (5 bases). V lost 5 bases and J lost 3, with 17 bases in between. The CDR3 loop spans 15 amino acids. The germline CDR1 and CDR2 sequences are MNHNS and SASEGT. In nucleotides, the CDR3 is TGTGCCAGCAGTCCCAGGGTGGGGTCCTACTACGAGCAGTACTTC. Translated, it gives CASSPRVGSYYEQYF.

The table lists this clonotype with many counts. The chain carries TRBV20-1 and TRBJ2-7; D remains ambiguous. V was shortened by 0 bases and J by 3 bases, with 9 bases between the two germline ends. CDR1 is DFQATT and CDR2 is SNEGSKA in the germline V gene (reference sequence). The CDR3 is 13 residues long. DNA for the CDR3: TGCAGTGCTAGAGATGGAGAGAACTACGAGCAGTACTTC. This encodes CSARDGENYEQYF.

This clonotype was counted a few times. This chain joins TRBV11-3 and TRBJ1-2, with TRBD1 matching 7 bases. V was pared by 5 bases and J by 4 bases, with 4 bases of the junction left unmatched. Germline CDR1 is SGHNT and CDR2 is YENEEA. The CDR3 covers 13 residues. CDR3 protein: CASSQGGGYGYTF. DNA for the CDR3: TGTGCCAGCAGCCAAGGGGGCGGCTATGGCTACACCTTC. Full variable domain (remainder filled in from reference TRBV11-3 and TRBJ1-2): EAGVVQSPRYKIIEKKQPVAFWCNPISGHNTLYWYLQNLGQGPELLIRYENEEAVDDSQLPKDRFSAERLKGVDSTLKIQPAELGDSAVYLCASSQGGGYGYTFGSGTRLTVV.

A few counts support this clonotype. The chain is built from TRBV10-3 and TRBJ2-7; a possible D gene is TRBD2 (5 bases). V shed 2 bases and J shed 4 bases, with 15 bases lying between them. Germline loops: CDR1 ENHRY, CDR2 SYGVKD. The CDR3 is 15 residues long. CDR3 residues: CAISERGRGSYEQYF. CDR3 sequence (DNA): TGTGCCATCAGTGAGCGAGGGAGAGGGTCATACGAGCAGTACTTC.

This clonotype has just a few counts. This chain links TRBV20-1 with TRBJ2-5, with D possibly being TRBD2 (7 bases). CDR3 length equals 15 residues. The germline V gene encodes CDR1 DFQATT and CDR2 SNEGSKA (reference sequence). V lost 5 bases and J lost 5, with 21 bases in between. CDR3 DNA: TGCAGTGCTCCAAAGGGGGAGGGCCCGGGGGAGACCCAGTACTTC. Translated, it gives CSAPKGEGPGETQYF.

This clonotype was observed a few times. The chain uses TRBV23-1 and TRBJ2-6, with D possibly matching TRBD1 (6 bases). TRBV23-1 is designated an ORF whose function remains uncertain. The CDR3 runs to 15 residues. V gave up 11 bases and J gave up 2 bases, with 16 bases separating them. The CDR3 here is CAPPRGETGANVLTF. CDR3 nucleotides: TGCGCCCCCCCCAGGGGAGAGACTGGGGCCAACGTCCTGACTTTC.

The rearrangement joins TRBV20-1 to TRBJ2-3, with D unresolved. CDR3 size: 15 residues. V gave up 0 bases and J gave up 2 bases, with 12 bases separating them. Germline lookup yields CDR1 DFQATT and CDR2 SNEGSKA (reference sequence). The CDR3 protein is CSARDFRAHTDTQYF. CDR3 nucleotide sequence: TGCAGTGCTAGAGATTTCCGGGCCCACACAGATACGCAGTATTTT.

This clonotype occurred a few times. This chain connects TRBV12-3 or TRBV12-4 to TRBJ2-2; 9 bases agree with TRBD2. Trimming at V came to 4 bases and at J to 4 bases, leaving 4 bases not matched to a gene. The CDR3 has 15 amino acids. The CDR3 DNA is TGTGCCAGCAGTTGGGGGACTAGCCGCACCGGGGAGCTGTTTTTT. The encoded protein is CASSWGTSRTGELFF.

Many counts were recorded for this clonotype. The CDR3 region has the DNA TGCGCCAGCAGCCCGATCAGAGAGAACACTGAAGCTTTCTTT. Protein: CASSPIRENTEAFF. J is TRBJ1-1 and V is TRBV4-3; the D is unclear. In germline, CDR1 is LGHNA, CDR2 YSLEER. CDR3 size: 14 residues. V was cut by 4 bases and J by 1 base, with 10 bases left in between.

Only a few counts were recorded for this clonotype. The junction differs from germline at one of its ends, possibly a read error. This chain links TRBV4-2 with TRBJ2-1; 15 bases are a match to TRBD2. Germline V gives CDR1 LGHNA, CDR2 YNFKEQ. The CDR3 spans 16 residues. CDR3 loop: CASSPEVAGLAGGMLF. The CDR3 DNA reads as TGTGCCAGCAGCCCTGAAGTGGCGGGACTAGCGGGAGGAATGCTCTTC.

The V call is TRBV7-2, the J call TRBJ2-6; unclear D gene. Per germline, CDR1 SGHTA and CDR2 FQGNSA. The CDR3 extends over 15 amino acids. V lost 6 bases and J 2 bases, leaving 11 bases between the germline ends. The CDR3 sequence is CASRSMGAGANVLTF. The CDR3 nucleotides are TGTGCCAGCAGAAGTATGGGTGCTGGGGCCAACGTCCTGACTTTC.

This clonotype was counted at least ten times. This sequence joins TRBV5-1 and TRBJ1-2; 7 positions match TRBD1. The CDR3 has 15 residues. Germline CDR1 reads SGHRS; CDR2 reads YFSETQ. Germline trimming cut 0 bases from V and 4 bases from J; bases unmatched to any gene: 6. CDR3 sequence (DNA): TGCGCCAGCAGCTTGGGGGACAGAAGCATCTATGGCTACACCTTC. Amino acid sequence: CASSLGDRSIYGYTF.

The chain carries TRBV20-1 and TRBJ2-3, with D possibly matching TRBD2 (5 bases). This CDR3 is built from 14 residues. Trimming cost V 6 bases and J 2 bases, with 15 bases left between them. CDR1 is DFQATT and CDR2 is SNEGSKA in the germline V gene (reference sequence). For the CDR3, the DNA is TGCAGTGCCGCTGACGGACTTTCCACAGATACGCAGTATTTT. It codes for CSAADGLSTDTQYF.

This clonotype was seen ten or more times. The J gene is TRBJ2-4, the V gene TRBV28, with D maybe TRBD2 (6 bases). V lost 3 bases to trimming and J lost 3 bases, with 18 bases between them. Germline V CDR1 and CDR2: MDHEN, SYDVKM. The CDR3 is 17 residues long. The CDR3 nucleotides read TGTGCCAGCAGTTTGGGGAGCTTCGGACTATTCAAAAACATTCAGTACTTC. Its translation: CASSLGSFGLFKNIQYF.

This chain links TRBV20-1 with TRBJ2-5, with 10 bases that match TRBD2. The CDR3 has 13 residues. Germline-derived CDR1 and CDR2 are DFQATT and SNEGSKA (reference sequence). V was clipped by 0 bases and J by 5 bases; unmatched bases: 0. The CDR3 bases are TGCAGTGCTAGAGATAGCGGGAGGGAGACCCAGTACTTC. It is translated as CSARDSGRETQYF.

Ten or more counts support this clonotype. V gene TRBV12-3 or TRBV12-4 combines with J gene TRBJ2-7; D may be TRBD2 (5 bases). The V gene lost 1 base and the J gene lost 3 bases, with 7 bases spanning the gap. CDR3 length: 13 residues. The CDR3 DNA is TGTGCCAGCAGTTTAGGGGAGATCTACGAGCAGTACTTC. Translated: CASSLGEIYEQYF.

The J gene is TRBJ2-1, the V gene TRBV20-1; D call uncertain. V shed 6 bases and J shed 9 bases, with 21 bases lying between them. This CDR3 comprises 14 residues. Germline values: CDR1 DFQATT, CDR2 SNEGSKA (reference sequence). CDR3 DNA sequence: TGCAGTGCCCGCCCCCCGGAGAGAGCTGGTGAGCAGTTCTTC. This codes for CSARPPERAGEQFF.

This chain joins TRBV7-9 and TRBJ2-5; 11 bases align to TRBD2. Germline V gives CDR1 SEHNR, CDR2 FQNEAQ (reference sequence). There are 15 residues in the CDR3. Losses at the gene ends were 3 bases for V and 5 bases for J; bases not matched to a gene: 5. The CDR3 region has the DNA TGTGCCAGCAGCTTCCCTAGCGGGAGGAGTGAGACCCAGTACTTC. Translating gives CASSFPSGRSETQYF.

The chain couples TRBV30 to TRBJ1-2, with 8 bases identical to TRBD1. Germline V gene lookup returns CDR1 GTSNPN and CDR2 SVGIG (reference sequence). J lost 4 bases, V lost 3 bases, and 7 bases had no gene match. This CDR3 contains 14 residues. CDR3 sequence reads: CAWRETGQVYGYTF. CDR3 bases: TGTGCCTGGAGGGAAACGGGACAGGTCTATGGCTACACCTTC.

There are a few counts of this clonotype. CDR3 DNA: TGTGCCAGTAGTATCGGTTTGGAGCAGGGGCAGTTCTTC. Translated, it gives CASSIGLEQGQFF. This chain joins TRBV19 and TRBJ2-1; D might be TRBD1 (5 bases). V lost 3 bases and J 12 bases, leaving 15 bases between the germline ends. From germline, CDR1 is LNHDA and CDR2 SQIVND (reference sequence). The CDR3 length is 13 residues.

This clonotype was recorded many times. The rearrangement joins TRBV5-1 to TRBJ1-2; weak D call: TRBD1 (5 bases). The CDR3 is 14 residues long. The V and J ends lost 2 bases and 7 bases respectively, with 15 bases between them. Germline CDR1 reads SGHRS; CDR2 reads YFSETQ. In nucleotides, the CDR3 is TGCGCCAGCAGCTTTACACAGACAGACTTTGGCTACACCTTC. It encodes CASSFTQTDFGYTF.